The subject of this entry is one T cell receptor (beta chain). This record belongs to a study of long-term antiretroviral therapy in people with HIV. Survey-level immunoSEQ v3.0 assays were run. Generated by immunoSEQ multiplex PCR, the TCRdb table keeps only in-frame clones and is missing some. This sample has tens of thousands of clones, with 80% to 90% found just once. Each contributor possessed a minimum of one pre-ART and a minimum of two post-ART PBMC samples. People in the study who had HIV all got their treatment in the United States. The receptor comes from a young man with HIV. Sequencing used unsorted PBMCs, obtained 0.8 years before starting antiretroviral therapy.

CDR3 amino acids: CASTQGLTTYEQYF. The CDR3 DNA sequence: TGTGCCAGCACTCAAGGGCTAACGACCTACGAGCAGTACTTC. The chain has TRBV7-8 and TRBJ2-7; D unresolved. This CDR3 contains 14 residues. V dropped 7 bases and J dropped 2 bases, with 15 bases sitting between them. CDR1 SGHVS and CDR2 FQNEAQ come from the germline V gene.